The 9 T cell receptor beta chains below come from one sample, sequenced in a study of blood T cell repertoires in COVID-19. Measured with immunoSEQ multiplex PCR; TCRdb has only the in-frame clones, and not every one. The table lists roughly 190,000 clones, 84% of them singletons, with around an eighth in the top ten. Sequenced input: peripheral blood. The receptors here all came from a man aged 25 to 40 with active or convalescent COVID-19.

The rearrangement links TRBV5-8 to TRBJ1-2; perhaps TRBD1 as D (5 bases). V lost 0 bases and J 4 bases, leaving 16 bases between the germline ends. The CDR3 contains 16 residues. Germline V gives CDR1 SGHTS, CDR2 YDEGEE. The CDR3: CASSLGEQVRTYGYTF. The CDR3 nucleotides are TGTGCCAGCAGCTTGGGCGAACAGGTGCGAACCTATGGCTACACCTTC.

The V call is TRBV9, the J call TRBJ2-1; 14 nucleotides align to TRBD2. The CDR3 covers 15 residues. The germline gives CDR1 SGDLS, CDR2 YYNGEE. V was clipped by 2 bases and J by 7 bases; unmatched bases: 2. For the CDR3, the DNA is TGTGCCAGCAGCGTCGGGACTAGCGGGAGTAATGAGCAGTTCTTC. Translated, it gives CASSVGTSGSNEQFF.

The J gene is TRBJ1-1, the V gene TRBV5-6; 9 bases map to TRBD1. Trimming removed 3 bases from V and 4 bases from J; junction bases left unmatched: 16. Germline CDR1 SGHDT, CDR2 YYEEEE. The CDR3 covers 18 residues. This CDR3 reads CASSSRGGQGRITTEAFF. DNA for the CDR3: TGTGCCAGCAGCTCCCGTGGGGGACAGGGACGAATTACCACTGAAGCTTTCTTT.

The V and J genes are TRBV11-3 and TRBJ2-2; D might be TRBD1 (5 bases). There are 14 residues in the CDR3. The germline V and J ends were trimmed by 6 bases and 1 base, with 9 bases remaining between them. Germline CDR1 SGHNT, CDR2 YENEEA. The CDR3 DNA follows: TGTGCCAGCAGTTTCGACAGGAACACCGGGGAGCTGTTTTTT. Encoded protein: CASSFDRNTGELFF.

This chain joins TRBV7-2 and TRBJ2-3; possible D gene TRBD2, 5 bases. The CDR3 runs to 15 residues. In germline, CDR1 is SGHTA, CDR2 FQGNSA. The V end lost 8 bases, the J end lost 0 bases, and 15 bases lay between the germline ends. CDR3 nucleotide sequence: TGTGCCAGCCGTCCCGACTACTCTAGCACAGATACGCAGTATTTT. This codes for CASRPDYSSTDTQYF.

J is TRBJ2-1 and V is TRBV5-1, with 12 bases lining up with TRBD2. This CDR3 region has 15 residues. Germline values: CDR1 SGHRS, CDR2 YFSETQ. The ends lost 1 base at V and 9 bases at J; junction bases unmatched: 5. CDR3 coding DNA: TGCGCCAGCAGCTTGCTCCCTAGCGGGGGGGCTGAGCAGTTCTTC. It specifies CASSLLPSGGAEQFF.

This chain uses TRBV30 with TRBJ1-6, with D uncertain. V was shortened by 5 bases and J by 7 bases, with 9 bases between the two germline ends. Germline assignment: CDR1 GTSNPN and CDR2 SVGIG (reference sequence). The CDR3 sequence is 12 residues long. CDR3 DNA sequence: TGTGCCTGGTGTCGGGGAAATTCACCCCTCCACTTT. Its protein product is CAWCRGNSPLHF.

CDR3: CAWSRKQDIYNEQFF. CDR3 bases: TGTGCCTGGAGCCGGAAACAGGACATATACAATGAGCAGTTCTTC. The chain has TRBV30 and TRBJ2-1; TRBD1 might be the D (5 bases). The CDR3 is 15 residues long. Trimming took 3 bases from V and 4 from J, leaving 16 bases between them. The germline gives CDR1 GTSNPN, CDR2 SVGIG (reference sequence).

The chain carries TRBV6-1 and TRBJ2-7; a possible D gene is TRBD1 (6 bases). CDR1 and CDR2 (germline): MNHNS, SASEGT. This CDR3 is 15 amino acids long. The V end was cut by 0 bases, the J end by 4 bases, with 13 bases between. CDR3 in amino acids: CASSEADSAKYEQYV. DNA of the CDR3: TGTGCCAGCAGTGAAGCGGACAGTGCAAAATACGAGCAGTACGTC.